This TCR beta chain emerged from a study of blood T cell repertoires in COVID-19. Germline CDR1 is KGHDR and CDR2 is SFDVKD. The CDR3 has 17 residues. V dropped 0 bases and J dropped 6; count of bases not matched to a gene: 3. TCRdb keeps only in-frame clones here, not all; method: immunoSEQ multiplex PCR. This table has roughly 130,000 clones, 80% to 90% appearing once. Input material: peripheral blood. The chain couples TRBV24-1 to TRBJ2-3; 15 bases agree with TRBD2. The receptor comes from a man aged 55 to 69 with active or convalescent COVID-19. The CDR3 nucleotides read TGTGCCACCAGTGATTTGGACGGGACTAGCGGGAGGGATACGCAGTATTTT. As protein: CATSDLDGTSGRDTQYF.